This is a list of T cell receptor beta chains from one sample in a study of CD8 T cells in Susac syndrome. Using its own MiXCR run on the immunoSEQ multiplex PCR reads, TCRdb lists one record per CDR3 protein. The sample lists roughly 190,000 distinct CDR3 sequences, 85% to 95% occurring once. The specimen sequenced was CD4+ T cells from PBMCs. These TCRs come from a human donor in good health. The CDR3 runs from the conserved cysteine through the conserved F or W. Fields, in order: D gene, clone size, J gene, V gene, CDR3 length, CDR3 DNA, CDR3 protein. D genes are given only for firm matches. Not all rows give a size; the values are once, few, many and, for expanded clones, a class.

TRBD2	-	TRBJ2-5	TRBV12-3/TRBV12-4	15	TGTGCCAGCAGCCCCACTAGCGCGTTAGGAGAGACCCAGTACTTC	CASSPTSALGETQYF
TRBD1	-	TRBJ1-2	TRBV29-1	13	TGCAGCGTTAGCGACAGGGGAGACTATGGCTACACCTTC	CSVSDRGDYGYTF
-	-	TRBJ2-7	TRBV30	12	TGTGCCTGGCGTGACTTCTCCTACGAGCAGTACTTC	CAWRDFSYEQYF
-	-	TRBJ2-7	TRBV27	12	TGTGCCAGCAGTCCGATGGGCTACGAGCAGTACTTC	CASSPMGYEQYF
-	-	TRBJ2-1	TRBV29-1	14	TGCAGCGTTGAAGTTTCGTTGCCCTACAATGAGCAGTTCTTC	CSVEVSLPYNEQFF
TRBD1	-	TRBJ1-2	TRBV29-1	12	TGCAGCGTGGACAGGGATTCCTATGGCTACACCTTC	CSVDRDSYGYTF
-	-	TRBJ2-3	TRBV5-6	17	TGTGCCAGCAGCTTGGGCGGCGTAGCGGTGATCACAGATACGCAGTATTTT	CASSLGGVAVITDTQYF
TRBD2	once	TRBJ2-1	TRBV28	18	TGTGCCAGCAGCCCCCAGATAAGTAGCGGGAGGGCCCTCAATGAGCAGTTCTTC	CASSPQISSGRALNEQFF
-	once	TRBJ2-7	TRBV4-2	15	TGTGCCAGCAGCCAAGATCGGACGGGGACCTACGAGCAGTACTTC	CASSQDRTGTYEQYF
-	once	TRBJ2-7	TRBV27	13	TGTGCCAGCAGTTTCAACAGAGGCCACGAGCAGTACTTC	CASSFNRGHEQYF
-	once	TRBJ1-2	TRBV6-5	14	TGTGCCAGCAGACGCAGGGACCTGGGTTATGGCTACACCTTC	CASRRRDLGYGYTF
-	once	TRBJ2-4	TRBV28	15	TGTGCCAGCAGACCTCTAGCGACAGCCAAAAACATTCAGTACTTC	CASRPLATAKNIQYF
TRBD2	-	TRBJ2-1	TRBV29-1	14	TGCAGCGTCGTAAGCGGGAGGGCCTCAAATGAGCAGTTCTTC	CSVVSGRASNEQFF
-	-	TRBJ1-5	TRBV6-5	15	TGTGCCAGCAGTCCCACGTGGCATAGCAATCAGCCCCAGCATTTT	CASSPTWHSNQPQHF
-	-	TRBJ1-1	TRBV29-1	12	TGCAGCGTTATTTACACGGGGAGACTGGCTTTCTTT	CSVIYTGRLAFF
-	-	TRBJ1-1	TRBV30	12	TGTGCCGGAGAAATACAGGGCCTTGAAGCTTTCTTT	CAGEIQGLEAFF
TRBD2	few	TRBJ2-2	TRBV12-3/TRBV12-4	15	TGTGCCAGCTCCCGACTAGCGGGAGACACCGGGGAGCTGTTTTTT	CASSRLAGDTGELFF
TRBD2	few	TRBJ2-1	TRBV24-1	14	TGTGCCACCAGTGCCGGGAGGGCCCCCAATGAGCAGTTCTTC	CATSAGRAPNEQFF
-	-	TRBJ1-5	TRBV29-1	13	TGCAGCGTTGATGGGGGGGAAGGACAGCCCCAGCATTTT	CSVDGGEGQPQHF
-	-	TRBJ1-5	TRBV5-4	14	TGTGCCAGCAGTTTACAAGGGTTAAATCAGCCCCAGCATTTT	CASSLQGLNQPQHF
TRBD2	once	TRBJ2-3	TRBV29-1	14	TGCAGCGTTGAACTAGCGGGAGTTTCAGATACGCAGTATTTT	CSVELAGVSDTQYF
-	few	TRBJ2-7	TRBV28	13	TGTGCCAGCAGTTTATACAGGTCCTACGAGCAGTACTTC	CASSLYRSYEQYF
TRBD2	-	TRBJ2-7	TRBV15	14	TGTGCCACCCAAGCGGGAGTCTCTCGTGGCGAGCAGTACTTC	CATQAGVSRGEQYF
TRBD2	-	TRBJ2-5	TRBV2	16	TGTGCCAGCAGTGAATCAGTAGCGGGAGGACAAGAGACCCAGTACTTC	CASSESVAGGQETQYF
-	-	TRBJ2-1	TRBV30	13	TGTGCCTGGGGCGTCCTGCCTAGAGGGGAGCAGTTCTTC	CAWGVLPRGEQFF
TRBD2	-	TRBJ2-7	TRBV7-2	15	TGTGCCAGCACTCCTGGGACTAGCGGCTCCTACGAGCAGTACTTC	CASTPGTSGSYEQYF
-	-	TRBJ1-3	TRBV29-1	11	TGCAGCGTTCAGATTGGAAACACCATATATTTT	CSVQIGNTIYF
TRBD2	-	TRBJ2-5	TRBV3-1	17	TGTGCCAGCAGCCAGGGACTAGCGGGACGGTACCAAGAGACCCAGTACTTC	CASSQGLAGRYQETQYF
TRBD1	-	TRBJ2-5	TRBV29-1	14	TGCAGCGTTGAAGACAGGGGGCATCAAGAGACCCAGTACTTC	CSVEDRGHQETQYF
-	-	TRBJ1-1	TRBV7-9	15	TGTGCCAGCAGCTTATTTTCGGGGGCGCCCACTGAAGCTTTCTTT	CASSLFSGAPTEAFF
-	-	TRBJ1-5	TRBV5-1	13	TGCGCCAGCAGCTTGGAAGGATTTCAGCCCCAGCATTTT	CASSLEGFQPQHF
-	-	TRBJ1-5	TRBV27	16	TGTGCCAGCAGTTTATCTGCCGGGGCCACGAATCAGCCCCAGCATTTT	CASSLSAGATNQPQHF
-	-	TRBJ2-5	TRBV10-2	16	TGCGCCAGCAGTGGGCCCAGGCTTTCAGGTCAAGAGACCCAGTACTTC	CASSGPRLSGQETQYF
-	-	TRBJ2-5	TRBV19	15	TGTGCCAGTAGTAGAGGGACAACGTACCAAGAGACCCAGTACTTC	CASSRGTTYQETQYF
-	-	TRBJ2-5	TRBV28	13	TGTGCCAGCAGTTTGCCAACTAGCACGACCCAGTACTTC	CASSLPTSTTQYF
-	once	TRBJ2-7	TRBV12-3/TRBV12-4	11	TGTGCCAGCAACAGGGTCTACGAGCAGTACTTC	CASNRVYEQYF